What follows is one TCR beta chain and its context. The antigen is unknown. Methods used by the authors: A distant-metastasis classifier for papillary thyroid cancer was built using CDR3 differences across clinicopathological groups. TCRdb reanalyzed the PCR reads via MiXCR. The V and J calls were not made by the authors but by TCRdb's processing. This sample yields 15,000 or so clones, of which roughly 25% are seen a single time; approximately 8% belongs to the top ten. This sample is part of a study of metastatic and nonmetastatic thyroid tumors. About the study: Comparison of repertoires was carried out across blood and tumor or nodule tissue from malignant and benign thyroid patients.

This CDR3 spans 12 amino acids. V lost 6 bases to trimming and J lost 7 bases; unmatched junction nucleotides: 4. CDR1 and CDR2 (germline): SQVTM, ANQGSEA. General study findings and limits: Versus benign nodules, malignant thyroid tumors reportedly had significantly higher TCR beta diversity, in blood and tumor.

The entire patient cohort was treatment-naive prior to thyroid surgery. What was sequenced was tumor tissue. The chain couples TRBV29-1 to TRBJ2-5, with 11 bases identical to TRBD1. This receptor was obtained from a female donor with papillary thyroid cancer or a benign thyroid nodule (not recorded which). Some clones in this sample may be carry-over from other donors' samples. CDR3 region: CSVGQGGRTQYF. CDR3 sequence (DNA): TGCAGCGTGGGACAGGGGGGGCGGACCCAGTACTTC.